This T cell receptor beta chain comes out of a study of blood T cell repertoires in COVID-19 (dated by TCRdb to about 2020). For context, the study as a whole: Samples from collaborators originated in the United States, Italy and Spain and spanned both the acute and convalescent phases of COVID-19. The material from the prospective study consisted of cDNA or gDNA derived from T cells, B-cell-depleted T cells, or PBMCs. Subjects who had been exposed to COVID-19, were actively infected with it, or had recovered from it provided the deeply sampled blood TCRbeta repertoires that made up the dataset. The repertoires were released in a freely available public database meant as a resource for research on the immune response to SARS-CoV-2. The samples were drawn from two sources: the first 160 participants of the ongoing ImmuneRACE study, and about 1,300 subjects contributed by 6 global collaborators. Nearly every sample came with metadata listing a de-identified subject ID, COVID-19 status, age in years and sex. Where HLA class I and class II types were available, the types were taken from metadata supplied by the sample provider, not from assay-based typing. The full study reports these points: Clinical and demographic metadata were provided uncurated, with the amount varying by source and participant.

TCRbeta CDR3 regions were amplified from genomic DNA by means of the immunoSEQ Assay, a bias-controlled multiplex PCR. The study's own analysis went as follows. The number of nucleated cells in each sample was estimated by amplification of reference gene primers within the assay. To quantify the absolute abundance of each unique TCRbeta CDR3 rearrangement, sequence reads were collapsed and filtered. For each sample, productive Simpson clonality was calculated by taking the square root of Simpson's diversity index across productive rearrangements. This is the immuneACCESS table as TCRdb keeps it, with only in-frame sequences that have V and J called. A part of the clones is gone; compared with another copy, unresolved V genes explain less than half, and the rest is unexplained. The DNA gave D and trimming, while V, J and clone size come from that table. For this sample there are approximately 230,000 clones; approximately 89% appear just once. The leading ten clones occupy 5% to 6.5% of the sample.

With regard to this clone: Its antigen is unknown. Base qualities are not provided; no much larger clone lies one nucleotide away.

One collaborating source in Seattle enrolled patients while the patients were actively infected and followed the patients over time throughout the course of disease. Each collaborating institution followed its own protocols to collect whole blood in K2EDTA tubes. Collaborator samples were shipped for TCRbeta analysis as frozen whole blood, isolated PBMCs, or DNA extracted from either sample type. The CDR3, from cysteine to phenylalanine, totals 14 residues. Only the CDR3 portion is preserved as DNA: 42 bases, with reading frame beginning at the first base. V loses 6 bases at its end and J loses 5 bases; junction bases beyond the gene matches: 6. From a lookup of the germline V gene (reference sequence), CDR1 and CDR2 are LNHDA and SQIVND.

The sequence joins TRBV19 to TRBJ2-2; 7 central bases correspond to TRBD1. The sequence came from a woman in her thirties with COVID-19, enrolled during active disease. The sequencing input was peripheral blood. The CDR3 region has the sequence CASSPGQTTGELFF. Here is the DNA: TGTGCCAGTAGCCCGGGACAGACAACCGGGGAGCTGTTTTTT.